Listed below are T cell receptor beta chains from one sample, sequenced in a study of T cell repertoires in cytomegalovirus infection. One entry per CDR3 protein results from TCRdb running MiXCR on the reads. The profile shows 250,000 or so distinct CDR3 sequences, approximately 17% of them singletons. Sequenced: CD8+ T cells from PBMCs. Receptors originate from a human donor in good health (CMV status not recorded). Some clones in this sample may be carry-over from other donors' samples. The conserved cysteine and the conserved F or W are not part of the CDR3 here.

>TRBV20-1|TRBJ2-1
SARDTVEWNEQF
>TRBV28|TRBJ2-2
ASSETSGGVGELF
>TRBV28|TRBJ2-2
ASRIPYEAGELF
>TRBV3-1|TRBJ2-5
ASSQDHNRDTRETQY
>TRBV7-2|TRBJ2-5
ASSPGTADPETQY
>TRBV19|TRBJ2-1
ASSLSLAGASNEQF
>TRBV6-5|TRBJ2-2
ASSYPPAGPATGELF
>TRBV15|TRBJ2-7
ATSTTAKGPYEQY
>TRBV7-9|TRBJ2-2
ASSYVGGTSTGELF
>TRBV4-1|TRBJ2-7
ASSQGDRSYEQY
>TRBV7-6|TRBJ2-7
ASSPAAGRTYEQY
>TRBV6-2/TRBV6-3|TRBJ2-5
ASSLTSGYETQY
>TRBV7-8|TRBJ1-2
ASSPDEYVNYGYT
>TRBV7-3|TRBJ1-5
ASSFIDQPQH
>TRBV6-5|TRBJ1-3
ASSYTGDGNTIY
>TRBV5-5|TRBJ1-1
ASSSDWVMNTEAF
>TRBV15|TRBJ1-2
ATSPHVAQIFSGYT
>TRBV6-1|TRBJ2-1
ASSEGFWGTGYNEQF
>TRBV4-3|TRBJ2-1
ASSPIAGGYNEQF
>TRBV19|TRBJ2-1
ASSSNSGYRYNEQF
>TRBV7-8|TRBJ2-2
ASSTLDTGELF
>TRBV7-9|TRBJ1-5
ASSRDGGVNQPQH
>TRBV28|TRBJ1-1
ASQGGVGTEAF
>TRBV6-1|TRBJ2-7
ASSALTLDRGAYEQY
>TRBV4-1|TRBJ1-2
ASSQELSYGYT
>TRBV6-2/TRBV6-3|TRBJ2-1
ASSGGPHNEQF
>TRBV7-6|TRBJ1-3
ASSLDSRGPGNTIY
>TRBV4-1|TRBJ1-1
ASSQDPGLMNTEAF
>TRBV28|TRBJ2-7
ASSFMGAESRLALGEQY
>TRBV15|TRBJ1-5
ATSREGASNQPQH